This TCR beta chain was documented in a study of blood T cell repertoires in COVID-19. The wider study: Samples of COVID-19 (acute and convalescent) were obtained from the United States, Italy and Spain. PBMCs, B-cell-depleted T cells, or T cells were the source of the cDNA or gDNA that made up the material.

In the original workflow: Estimates of nucleated cell counts were drawn from the amplification of reference gene primers. Measured with immunoSEQ multiplex PCR; TCRdb has only the in-frame clones, and not every one. Clone size and the V and J calls come from that table; the DNA yielded D and trimming. The sample carries about 80,000 clones, more than 60% recorded once. V dropped 7 bases and J dropped 1; count of bases not matched to a gene: 7. The length of the CDR3 is 16 residues. CDR1 and CDR2 (germline): MNHEY, SMNVEV (reference sequence). This clonotype was sampled from a human donor in a cohort sampled during active COVID-19. J is TRBJ2-1 and V is TRBV27, with TRBD1 identical over 10 bases. The sample was peripheral blood. DNA for the CDR3: TGTGCCAGCACCCGTCCGGGACAGGGGTCCTACAATGAGCAGTTCTTC. Translation: CASTRPGQGSYNEQFF.